Listed below are T cell receptor beta chains from one sample, sequenced in a study of CD8 T cells in Susac syndrome. MiXCR, run by TCRdb on the immunoSEQ multiplex PCR reads, gives a single entry per CDR3 protein. The sample has 150,000 to 200,000 distinct CDR3 sequences; 95% are singletons. The material sequenced was CD4+ T cells from PBMCs. The receptors stem from a human donor with multiple sclerosis. Both conserved end residues are part of each CDR3. The order of the fields is J gene, V gene, clone size, D gene, CDR3 DNA, CDR3 protein. D genes are given only for firm matches. Only some rows state a clone size, as once, few, many or a class for expanded clones.

j_gene: TRBJ2-5; v_gene: TRBV30; abundance: NA; d_gene: NA; CDR3nt: TGTGCCTGGAGGGGGGGACTCCAAGAGACCCAGTACTTC; CDR3aa: CAWRGGLQETQYF
j_gene: TRBJ1-2; v_gene: TRBV7-2; abundance: NA; d_gene: NA; CDR3nt: TGTGCCAGCAGCCCAGGGTCACCCAAGGGGTATGGCTACACCTTC; CDR3aa: CASSPGSPKGYGYTF
j_gene: TRBJ2-5; v_gene: TRBV25-1; abundance: NA; d_gene: NA; CDR3nt: TGTGCCAGCAGTGTGGCAGCGGAGCTGGAGACCCAGTACTTC; CDR3aa: CASSVAAELETQYF
j_gene: TRBJ1-1; v_gene: TRBV12-3/TRBV12-4; abundance: NA; d_gene: NA; CDR3nt: TGTGCCAGCAGCCCTATGTCGGGCACTGAAGCTTTCTTT; CDR3aa: CASSPMSGTEAFF
j_gene: TRBJ2-1; v_gene: TRBV18; abundance: NA; d_gene: TRBD2; CDR3nt: TGTGCCAGCTCACTCCAAACACTAGCGGGGGCCCTCAATGAGCAGTTCTTC; CDR3aa: CASSLQTLAGALNEQFF
j_gene: TRBJ1-3; v_gene: TRBV7-6; abundance: NA; d_gene: NA; CDR3nt: TGTGCCAGCAGCTCAACTCCGTCCCCGCCCGCGGTGGCTAAGGGAAACACCATATATTTT; CDR3aa: CASSSTPSPPAVAKGNTIYF
j_gene: TRBJ2-7; v_gene: TRBV12-5; abundance: NA; d_gene: NA; CDR3nt: TGTGCTAGTGGTTACCTTCGGAGGGAGCAGTACTTC; CDR3aa: CASGYLRREQYF
j_gene: TRBJ1-6; v_gene: TRBV9; abundance: NA; d_gene: TRBD1; CDR3nt: TGTGCCAGCAGCGCCCCCGGGACAGCTAATTCACCCCTCCACTTT; CDR3aa: CASSAPGTANSPLHF
j_gene: TRBJ2-2; v_gene: TRBV2; abundance: NA; d_gene: NA; CDR3nt: TGTGCCAGCAGTGAAAGGACAGCTTCCACCGGGGAGCTGTTTTTT; CDR3aa: CASSERTASTGELFF
j_gene: TRBJ2-5; v_gene: TRBV20-1; abundance: NA; d_gene: TRBD2; CDR3nt: TGCAGTGCCTGGACTAGCGGAGAGACCCAGTACTTC; CDR3aa: CSAWTSGETQYF
j_gene: TRBJ2-7; v_gene: TRBV7-9; abundance: NA; d_gene: TRBD2; CDR3nt: TGTGCCAGCGGGCTAGCGGGACTACTTTACGAGCAGTACTTC; CDR3aa: CASGLAGLLYEQYF
j_gene: TRBJ1-5; v_gene: TRBV18; abundance: NA; d_gene: NA; CDR3nt: TGTGCCAGCTCACCACTCCCCCCTAGCAATCAGCCCCAGCATTTT; CDR3aa: CASSPLPPSNQPQHF
j_gene: TRBJ2-3; v_gene: TRBV10-3; abundance: NA; d_gene: NA; CDR3nt: TGTGCCATCAGTGACTCCGGGGGATCGGGGCAGTATTTT; CDR3aa: CAISDSGGSGQYF
j_gene: TRBJ1-1; v_gene: TRBV30; abundance: NA; d_gene: NA; CDR3nt: TGTGCCTGGAGTGTACAAGGAATTGAAGCTTTCTTT; CDR3aa: CAWSVQGIEAFF
j_gene: TRBJ1-6; v_gene: TRBV12-3/TRBV12-4; abundance: NA; d_gene: NA; CDR3nt: TGTGCCAGCAGGGCAGCCGATAATTCACCCCTCCACTTT; CDR3aa: CASRAADNSPLHF
j_gene: TRBJ1-4; v_gene: TRBV20-1; abundance: NA; d_gene: TRBD1; CDR3nt: TGCAGTGCTACTTCAGGGACAGATAATGAAAAACTGTTTTTT; CDR3aa: CSATSGTDNEKLFF
j_gene: TRBJ2-3; v_gene: TRBV12-3/TRBV12-4; abundance: NA; d_gene: TRBD2; CDR3nt: TGTGCCAGCAGTTTCAAACTAGCGGGGGAAGGAGATACGCAGTATTTT; CDR3aa: CASSFKLAGEGDTQYF
j_gene: TRBJ2-7; v_gene: TRBV13; abundance: NA; d_gene: TRBD1; CDR3nt: TGTGCCAGCAGCCTGGGACAGGTACCCTACGAGCAGTACTTC; CDR3aa: CASSLGQVPYEQYF
j_gene: TRBJ2-7; v_gene: TRBV12-3/TRBV12-4; abundance: NA; d_gene: NA; CDR3nt: TGTGCCAGCAGCCCCTTCCCCGGGGATAACTGGGACTACGAGCAGTACTTC; CDR3aa: CASSPFPGDNWDYEQYF
j_gene: TRBJ2-5; v_gene: TRBV20-1; abundance: NA; d_gene: NA; CDR3nt: TGCAGTGCCCTCGGAGTTGGAGAGACCCAGTACTTC; CDR3aa: CSALGVGETQYF
j_gene: TRBJ1-4; v_gene: TRBV28; abundance: NA; d_gene: TRBD1; CDR3nt: TGTGCCAGCAGTACCCGGGACAGGGTTAATGAAAAACTGTTTTTT; CDR3aa: CASSTRDRVNEKLFF
j_gene: TRBJ2-3; v_gene: TRBV5-4; abundance: NA; d_gene: TRBD2; CDR3nt: TGTGCCAGCAGTCCCCGGGACTATAGCACAGATACGCAGTATTTT; CDR3aa: CASSPRDYSTDTQYF
j_gene: TRBJ1-1; v_gene: TRBV4-2; abundance: once; d_gene: NA; CDR3nt: TGTGCCAGCAGCCAGGAGACAGAGAACACTGAAGCTTTCTTT; CDR3aa: CASSQETENTEAFF
j_gene: TRBJ2-6; v_gene: TRBV5-1; abundance: NA; d_gene: TRBD1; CDR3nt: TGCGCCAGCACCCCCGAACCGGGACAGGGTCGCTCTGGGGCCAACGTCCTGACTTTC; CDR3aa: CASTPEPGQGRSGANVLTF
j_gene: TRBJ1-5; v_gene: TRBV30; abundance: NA; d_gene: NA; CDR3nt: TGTGCCTGGAGTTGGGGTTCCGATCAGCCCCAGCATTTT; CDR3aa: CAWSWGSDQPQHF
j_gene: TRBJ2-2; v_gene: TRBV2; abundance: once; d_gene: NA; CDR3nt: TGTGCCAGCACCGAACAGGGTATCAAGCTGTTTTTT; CDR3aa: CASTEQGIKLFF
j_gene: TRBJ2-7; v_gene: TRBV2; abundance: NA; d_gene: NA; CDR3nt: TGTGCCAGCAGCGGACCGCCGCCCTACGAGCAGTACTTC; CDR3aa: CASSGPPPYEQYF
j_gene: TRBJ2-7; v_gene: TRBV29-1; abundance: once; d_gene: TRBD1; CDR3nt: TGCAGCGTCCGGGACAGCGTGTACGAGCAGTACTTC; CDR3aa: CSVRDSVYEQYF
j_gene: TRBJ2-5; v_gene: TRBV2; abundance: NA; d_gene: NA; CDR3nt: TGTGCCACCACTCCCGTGCTAGCAGAGACCCAGTACTTC; CDR3aa: CATTPVLAETQYF
j_gene: TRBJ1-6; v_gene: TRBV3-1; abundance: NA; d_gene: NA; CDR3nt: TGTGCCAGCAGCTCTTACCTAAGAGACGGCGGTTCACCCCTCCACTTT; CDR3aa: CASSSYLRDGGSPLHF
j_gene: TRBJ2-1; v_gene: TRBV29-1; abundance: NA; d_gene: NA; CDR3nt: TGCAGCGTTGACCGGGTGGGCAATGAGCAGTTCTTC; CDR3aa: CSVDRVGNEQFF
j_gene: TRBJ2-7; v_gene: TRBV9; abundance: NA; d_gene: TRBD1; CDR3nt: TGTGCCAGCAGCGCCGGGACAGGGACCTACGAGCAGTACTTC; CDR3aa: CASSAGTGTYEQYF
j_gene: TRBJ1-5; v_gene: TRBV5-6; abundance: NA; d_gene: TRBD1; CDR3nt: TGTGCCAGCAGTCACGGCCCGGGACAGGGCAAGCAGCCCCAGCATTTT; CDR3aa: CASSHGPGQGKQPQHF
j_gene: TRBJ2-3; v_gene: TRBV5-4; abundance: NA; d_gene: TRBD2; CDR3nt: TGTGCCAGCAGCGCTAGTCCTCCTAGCGGGGTAGAGACAGATACGCAGTATTTT; CDR3aa: CASSASPPSGVETDTQYF
j_gene: TRBJ2-1; v_gene: TRBV3-1; abundance: NA; d_gene: NA; CDR3nt: TGTGCCAGCAGCCAAGTCCTTGGGACGAACAATGAGCAGTTCTTC; CDR3aa: CASSQVLGTNNEQFF
j_gene: TRBJ2-2; v_gene: TRBV15; abundance: NA; d_gene: NA; CDR3nt: TGTGCCACCAGCAGAGATTCCGCCAGTTACACCGGGGAGCTGTTTTTT; CDR3aa: CATSRDSASYTGELFF
j_gene: TRBJ1-1; v_gene: TRBV5-6; abundance: once; d_gene: TRBD1; CDR3nt: TGTGCCAGCAGACTCATACTACAGGGGAGCACTGAAGCTTTCTTT; CDR3aa: CASRLILQGSTEAFF
j_gene: TRBJ1-2; v_gene: TRBV7-9; abundance: NA; d_gene: NA; CDR3nt: TGTGCCAGCAGCGCCGGTGATTCCTATGGCTACACCTTC; CDR3aa: CASSAGDSYGYTF
j_gene: TRBJ2-5; v_gene: TRBV5-5; abundance: NA; d_gene: TRBD1; CDR3nt: TGTGCCAGCAGCTTGAGAATCCCGAGGGGGCCGGGAGAGACCCAGTACTTC; CDR3aa: CASSLRIPRGPGETQYF
j_gene: TRBJ2-7; v_gene: TRBV25-1; abundance: NA; d_gene: NA; CDR3nt: TGTGCCAGCAGTGATGCACCCAGCTCCTACGAGCAGTACTTC; CDR3aa: CASSDAPSSYEQYF
j_gene: TRBJ2-7; v_gene: TRBV5-1; abundance: NA; d_gene: NA; CDR3nt: TGCGCCAGCAGCTTGGTTGGGCCGGGCTACGAGCAGTACTTC; CDR3aa: CASSLVGPGYEQYF
j_gene: TRBJ1-5; v_gene: TRBV30; abundance: NA; d_gene: NA; CDR3nt: TGTGCCTGGAGTGAATTGAGGAATCAGCCCCAGCATTTT; CDR3aa: CAWSELRNQPQHF
j_gene: TRBJ2-5; v_gene: TRBV5-1; abundance: NA; d_gene: NA; CDR3nt: TGCGCCAGCAGCCGAGAACTCCAGGAGACCCAGTACTTC; CDR3aa: CASSRELQETQYF
j_gene: TRBJ1-6; v_gene: TRBV27; abundance: NA; d_gene: NA; CDR3nt: TGTGCCAGCACGTTTGGTAATTCACCCCTCCACTTT; CDR3aa: CASTFGNSPLHF